What follows are 25 T cell receptor beta chains derived from one specimen sequenced in a study of vaccination effects on CD4 cells after COVID-19. Here immunoSEQ multiplex PCR was the method, and the copy in TCRdb shows in-frame clones only, minus some. The sample yields 67,000 or so clones, around 80% seen once. What these receptors recognize is not known. Prior to sequencing, the ViraFEST assay stimulated PBMC with viral peptide pools, which expanded the antigen-specific CD4+ T cells. When around 9 days of culture had elapsed, CD4+ T cells were isolated. Subjects were given two BNT162b2 or mRNA-1273 vaccine doses. This specimen was CD4+ T cells from PBMCs cultured with HCoV-229E spike peptides, taken after COVID-19 vaccination. These receptors were collected from a human donor who received a COVID-19 vaccine.

CDR3 bases: TGTGCCACCAGTCCAAGACAGGGAGGGGGGGAGACCCAGTACTTC. Its protein product is CATSPRQGGGETQYF. V and J are TRBV24-1 and TRBJ2-5; possibly TRBD1 or TRBD2 for D (7 bases each). CDR1 is KGHDR, CDR2 SFDVKD, per germline. With 6 bases removed from V and 5 bases from J, the gap between germline ends came to 18 bases. The CDR3 contains 15 residues.

The rearrangement links TRBV5-1 to TRBJ2-4; a weak D match, TRBD2 (7 bases). V gave up 0 bases and J gave up 9 bases, with 10 bases separating them. The germline V gene has CDR1 SGHRS and CDR2 YFSETQ. This CDR3 comprises 13 residues. CDR3 bases: TGCGCCAGCAGCTTGGAGGGGGAGGGCATTCAGTACTTC. This codes for CASSLEGEGIQYF. The whole variable domain, filled in from reference TRBV5-1 and TRBJ2-4, reads KAGVTQTPRYLIKTRGQQVTLSCSPISGHRSVSWYQQTPGQGLQFLFEYFSETQRNKGNFPGRFSGRQFSNSRSEMNVSTLELGDSALYLCASSLEGEGIQYFGAGTRLSVL.

The CDR3: CATQAGRTDTQYF. The CDR3 nucleotides are TGCGCCACCCAAGCGGGGCGCACAGATACGCAGTATTTT. The chain links TRBV10-1 to TRBJ2-3; 7 bases are a match to TRBD2. V shed 10 bases, J shed 1 base, and the junction held 5 bases outside the gene matches. Germline CDR1 is WNHNN and CDR2 is SYGVQD (reference sequence). The CDR3 totals 13 residues.

This sequence joins TRBV7-3 and TRBJ2-5; 9 positions match TRBD1. V was pared by 4 bases and J by 3 bases, with 0 bases of the junction left unmatched. The CDR3 has 13 residues. Germline V CDR1 and CDR2: SGHTA, FQGTGA. The CDR3 sequence: CASSWDREETQYF. Here the CDR3 DNA reads TGTGCCAGCAGCTGGGACAGGGAAGAGACCCAGTACTTC.

The genes are TRBV6-5 and TRBJ2-7; 11 positions agree with TRBD2. The CDR3 is 15 amino acids. Trimming cost V 6 bases and J 9 bases; bases outside gene matches: 13. Per germline, CDR1 MNHEY and CDR2 SVGAGI. Here the CDR3 reads CASRFTSGGPSRQYV. The CDR3, as DNA: TGTGCCAGCAGGTTCACTAGCGGGGGCCCCTCCCGGCAGTACGTC.

This chain uses TRBV7-3 with TRBJ1-5; D gene unclear. V shed 5 bases and J shed 0 bases, with 5 bases lying between them. This CDR3 has 13 residues. In germline, CDR1 is SGHTA, CDR2 FQGTGA. This chain's CDR3 is CASSENSNQPQHF. CDR3 DNA: TGTGCCAGCAGCGAGAATAGCAATCAGCCCCAGCATTTT.

The chain uses TRBV15 and TRBJ2-2; D gene unclear. Per the germline V gene, CDR1 is LNHNV and CDR2 is YYDKDF (reference sequence). This CDR3 region has 14 residues. The germline V and J ends were trimmed by 3 bases and 1 base, with 6 bases remaining between them. CDR3 coding DNA: TGTGCCACCAGCAGGGAAGGGAACACCGGGGAGCTGTTTTTT. It codes for CATSREGNTGELFF.

In its sample, this clone was seen a few times. The chain has TRBV18 and TRBJ1-1, with D possibly being TRBD1 (6 bases). The V end was cut by 5 bases, the J end by 4 bases, with 17 bases between. The CDR3 spans 15 residues. CDR1 is KGHSH, CDR2 LQKENI, per germline. CDR3: CASSSSRGDVTEAFF. CDR3 DNA: TGTGCCAGCTCATCCTCCAGGGGAGACGTCACTGAAGCTTTCTTT.

This clone was observed a handful of times. The chain combines TRBV11-2 with TRBJ2-1; D gene unclear. CDR1 is SGHAT, CDR2 FQNNGV, per germline. This CDR3 is built from 14 residues. The V and J ends lost 1 base and 6 bases respectively, with 10 bases between them. CDR3 sequence (DNA): TGTGCCAGCAGCTTAGGGGGATATATCAATGAGCAGTTCTTC. It specifies CASSLGGYINEQFF.

This clone was observed a single time. The chain carries TRBV20-1 and TRBJ1-1, with D possibly TRBD1 on 6 matching bases. Trimming left V 3 bases short and J 6 bases short, with 20 bases between. The CDR3 totals 15 residues. Germline V gene data show CDR1 as DFQATT and CDR2 as SNEGSKA (reference sequence). DNA of the CDR3: TGCAGTGCTAGTAACCAGGGGATGGGTTCCGCTGAAGCTTTCTTT. This codes for CSASNQGMGSAEAFF.

This clone was detected only once. The chain joins TRBV6-5 to TRBJ2-3, with TRBD2 as a possible D gene (6 bases). This CDR3 contains 14 residues. Germline V gene lookup returns CDR1 MNHEY and CDR2 SVGAGI. Trimming removed 5 bases from V and 1 base from J, with 10 bases in between. CDR3: CASSLGGGTDTQYF. DNA of the CDR3: TGTGCCAGCAGTCTTGGAGGGGGCACAGATACGCAGTATTTT.

V is TRBV18 and J is TRBJ2-4; unclear D gene. V gave up 4 bases and J gave up 5 bases, with 9 bases separating them. The CDR3 covers 13 residues. From germline, CDR1 is KGHSH and CDR2 LQKENI. The CDR3 region is CASSQVWENIQYF. DNA for the CDR3: TGTGCCAGCTCACAAGTCTGGGAAAACATTCAGTACTTC.

The chain joins TRBV7-8 to TRBJ2-2; 10 bases map to TRBD2. V dropped 7 bases and J dropped 5; count of bases not matched to a gene: 10. Germline V gives CDR1 SGHVS, CDR2 FQNEAQ. There are 16 residues in the CDR3. CDR3 nucleotides: TGTGCCAGCAAACTGACTAGCGGGTTTGGTACCGGGGAGCTGTTTTTT. It specifies CASKLTSGFGTGELFF.

The V and J genes are TRBV12-3 or TRBV12-4 and TRBJ2-1; tentative D call: TRBD2 (5 bases). V lost 7 bases to trimming and J lost 5 bases, with 12 bases between them. The CDR3 spans 13 residues. This chain's CDR3 is CASTSVTNNEQFF. CDR3 DNA sequence: TGTGCCAGCACCTCCGTGACTAACAATGAGCAGTTCTTC.

The sample holds a few counts of this clone. The rearrangement uses TRBV3-1 (or the pseudogene TRBV3-2) and TRBJ1-2; D might be TRBD1 (5 bases). Germline-derived CDR1 and CDR2 are LGHDT and YNNKEL (reference sequence). CDR3 length equals 16 residues. V was pared by 1 base and J by 4 bases, with 16 bases between. As DNA, the CDR3 is TGTGCCAGCAGCCAAGTTGCGGGCAGGGCCGGCTATGGCTACACCTTC. It codes for CASSQVAGRAGYGYTF.

V gene TRBV24-1 combines with J gene TRBJ2-5; TRBD1 agrees at 7 bases. V gave up 4 bases and J gave up 2 bases; unmatched junction bases: 6. The CDR3 totals 15 residues. Germline lookup yields CDR1 KGHDR and CDR2 SFDVKD. This CDR3 is CATSDPGTDQETQYF. CDR3 nucleotide sequence: TGTGCCACCAGTGACCCCGGGACAGATCAAGAGACCCAGTACTTC.

The V and J genes are TRBV15 and TRBJ2-5; D ambiguous. Germline assignment: CDR1 LNHNV and CDR2 YYDKDF (reference sequence). Trimming stripped 0 bases from V and 1 base from J, with 6 bases between. CDR3 length: 14 residues. The CDR3 here is CATSRDPGQETQYF. In nucleotides, the CDR3 is TGTGCCACCAGCAGAGATCCAGGCCAAGAGACCCAGTACTTC.

The V call is TRBV19, the J call TRBJ2-5, with 7 bases that match TRBD1. With 4 bases clipped from V and 1 base from J, the junction kept 6 bases outside the gene matches. Germline values: CDR1 LNHDA, CDR2 SQIVND (reference sequence). The CDR3 runs 15 residues. The CDR3 loop reads CASSRPRQGQETQYF. The CDR3 nucleotides are TGTGCCAGTAGTAGACCTAGACAGGGCCAAGAGACCCAGTACTTC.

The chain combines TRBV24-1 with TRBJ2-5; 10 bases align to TRBD2. The trim removed 2 bases at V and 0 bases at J, leaving 11 bases unmatched. The length of the CDR3 is 19 residues. Germline values: CDR1 KGHDR, CDR2 SFDVKD. This CDR3 is CATSDSKVLAGAYQETQYF. The CDR3 DNA reads as TGTGCCACCAGTGATTCGAAGGTTCTAGCGGGGGCCTACCAAGAGACCCAGTACTTC.

The rearrangement joins TRBV15 to TRBJ1-5, with 10 bases matching TRBD1. V trimming: 0 bases; J trimming: 5 bases; junction bases outside the gene matches: 4. Germline values: CDR1 LNHNV, CDR2 YYDKDF (reference sequence). The CDR3 runs to 16 residues. The CDR3: CATSRERDRGDQPQHF. Here the CDR3 DNA reads TGTGCCACCAGCAGAGAAAGGGACAGGGGTGATCAGCCCCAGCATTTT.

The chain couples TRBV7-2 to TRBJ2-5; maybe TRBD1 (6 bases). V dropped 5 bases and J dropped 5 bases, with 9 bases sitting between them. The CDR3 consists of 12 residues. Germline V gene lookup returns CDR1 SGHTA and CDR2 FQGNSA. The CDR3 DNA reads TGTGCCAGCAGCCTAGACAGGGAGACCCAGTACTTC. Residues: CASSLDRETQYF. The whole variable domain, filled in from reference TRBV7-2 and TRBJ2-5, reads GAGVSQSPSNKVTEKGKDVELRCDPISGHTALYWYRQSLGQGLEFLIYFQGNSAPDKSGLPSDRFSAERTGGSVSTLTIQRTQQEDSAVYLCASSLDRETQYFGPGTRLLVL.

V gene TRBV6-5 combines with J gene TRBJ1-1; D is uncertain. The CDR3 has 12 residues. CDR1 MNHEY and CDR2 SVGAGI come from the germline V gene. The V gene lost 7 bases and the J gene lost 6 bases, with 12 bases spanning the gap. The CDR3 DNA follows: TGTGCCAGCATTCAGCCGCTTTCTGAAGCTTTCTTT. Translating it yields CASIQPLSEAFF.

This sequence joins TRBV10-2 and TRBJ2-2; maybe TRBD2 (7 bases). The V end was cut by 3 bases, the J end by 4 bases, with 12 bases between. The germline V gene encodes CDR1 WSHSY and CDR2 SAAADI. This CDR3 spans 15 amino acids. CDR3 loop: CASSDRGGITGELFF. The CDR3 nucleotides are TGCGCCAGCAGTGATAGGGGGGGGATCACCGGGGAGCTGTTTTTT.

The rearrangement links TRBV6-5 to TRBJ2-2; tentatively, D is TRBD2 (6 bases). Germline V gene lookup returns CDR1 MNHEY and CDR2 SVGAGI. The CDR3 is 14 amino acids. Trimming removed 3 bases at V and 5 bases at J, with 10 bases between. CDR3 sequence: CASSYGGNTGELFF. The CDR3 nucleotides read TGTGCCAGCAGTTATGGGGGGAATACCGGGGAGCTGTTTTTT.

This clone was detected only a few times. This chain joins TRBV7-2 and TRBJ1-6, with D unclear. The germline gives CDR1 SGHTA, CDR2 FQGNSA. The ends were cut back, 3 bases at V and 6 bases at J, with 18 bases in the middle. The CDR3 consists of 17 residues. CDR3 DNA sequence: TGTGCCAGCAGCTTCATCGACACGCGTCCGTCTAATTCACCCCTCCACTTT. The encoded protein is CASSFIDTRPSNSPLHF.